This T cell receptor beta chain was captured by sequencing in a study of human T cells and chemical hapten exposure. Study results and limitations: Expanded TCRs were compared with controls, and the expanded TCRs formed significantly more large CDR3 similarity clusters.

This sample's time point: patch test 1, 2 weeks after DPC sensitization. Treatment in this sample: therapeutic diphenylcyclopropenone sensitization with weekly scalp DPC. TCRdb passed the RACE reads through MiXCR, listing each CDR3 protein once. The table has fewer than 400,000 distinct CDR3 sequences, about 7% seen once. CDR3 length: 12 residues. Trimming removed 7 bases at V and 0 bases at J, with 6 bases between. The V gene's germline CDR1 is SNHLY and CDR2 FYNNEI. This clonotype has ten or more counts. As yet, its antigen is unknown. The material was whole blood, obtained in connection with sensitization to the hapten diphenylcyclopropenone (DPC). V gene TRBV2 combines with J gene TRBJ1-2, with D tentatively TRBD1 (6 bases). This TCR came from a woman aged 18-30 years with alopecia areata. Some clones in this sample may be carry-over from other donors' samples. The CDR3 reads CASNRANYGYTF. In nucleotides, the CDR3 is TGTGCCAGCAACAGGGCTAACTATGGCTACACCTTC.